The T cell receptor beta chain under discussion was sequenced for a study of T cells in pancreatic ductal adenocarcinoma. Study-wide findings and caveats: Compared with tumor, blood showed more total productive templates and around 8.1-fold more clonotypes. Mean clonality was approximately 0.11 in tumors and about 0.079 in blood, not significantly different. This surgical cohort overrepresents the minority presenting with early-stage disease. Enrichment of CD45RO+ effector over naive T cells in tumors may bias clonality.

Sequencing was performed with immunoSEQ multiplex PCR; in TCRdb, only in-frame clones are kept and a portion is missing. This table holds over 85,000 clones, nearly 95% found once. This CDR3 comprises 13 residues. J gave up 4 bases and V 4 bases, and 4 bases lay outside the gene matches. CDR1 is SQVTM and CDR2 is ANQGSEA in the germline V gene. Selected pancreatic ductal adenocarcinoma patients had undergone surgery without neoadjuvant therapy. As to this clone: Its antigen is unknown.

The material sequenced was PBMCs. The V gene is TRBV29-1, the J gene TRBJ1-5, with TRBD1 identical over 7 bases. This receptor was identified in a human donor with pancreatic ductal adenocarcinoma. The chain's CDR3 is CSVVGGWNQPQHF. The DNA for the CDR3 is TGCAGCGTTGTAGGGGGCTGGAATCAGCCCCAGCATTTT.